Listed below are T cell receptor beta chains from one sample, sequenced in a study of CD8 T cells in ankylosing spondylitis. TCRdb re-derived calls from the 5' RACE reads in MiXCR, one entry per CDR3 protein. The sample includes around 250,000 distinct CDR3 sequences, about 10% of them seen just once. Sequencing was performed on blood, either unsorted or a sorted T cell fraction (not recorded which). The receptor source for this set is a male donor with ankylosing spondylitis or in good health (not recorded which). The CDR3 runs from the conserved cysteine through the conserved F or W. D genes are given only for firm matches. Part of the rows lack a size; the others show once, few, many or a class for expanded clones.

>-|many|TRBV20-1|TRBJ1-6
CSARDISDPRNYNSPLHF
TGCAGTGCTAGAGATATTTCGGACCCAAGAAACTATAATTCACCCCTCCACTTT
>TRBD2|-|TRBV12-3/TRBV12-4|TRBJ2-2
CAARGANTGELFF
TGTGCCGCTCGGGGGGCGAACACCGGGGAGCTGTTTTTT
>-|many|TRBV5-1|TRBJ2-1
CASSPRLGTEQFF
TGCGCCAGCAGCCCCCGGCTCGGGACAGAGCAGTTCTTC
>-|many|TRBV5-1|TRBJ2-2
CASSLVEGSDTGELFF
TGCGCCAGCAGCTTGGTGGAGGGTTCGGACACCGGGGAGCTGTTTTTT
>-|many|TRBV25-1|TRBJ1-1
CASSELENTEAFF
TGTGCCAGCAGTGAACTAGAGAACACTGAAGCTTTCTTT
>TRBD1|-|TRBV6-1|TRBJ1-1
CASSGLLTGDTEDFF
TGTGCCAGCAGTGGCTTACTGACAGGGGACACTGAAGATTTCTTT
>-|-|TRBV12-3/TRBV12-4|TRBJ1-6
CASSPGQRNSPLHF
TGTGCCAGCAGTCCTGGACAGAGAAATTCACCCCTCCACTTT
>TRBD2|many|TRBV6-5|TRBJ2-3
CASSYSAGGDTQYF
TGTGCCAGCAGTTACTCCGCGGGAGGAGATACGCAGTATTTT
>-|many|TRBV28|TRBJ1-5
CASSQGRRSNQPQHF
TGTGCCAGCAGCCAAGGACGGAGAAGCAATCAGCCCCAGCATTTT
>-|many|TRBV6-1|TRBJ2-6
CASSRPNANVLTF
TGTGCCAGCAGCCGACCTAACGCCAACGTCCTGACTTTC
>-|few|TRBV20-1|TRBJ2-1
CSASWDLNYNEQFF
TGCAGTGCTAGCTGGGACTTAAACTACAATGAGCAGTTCTTC
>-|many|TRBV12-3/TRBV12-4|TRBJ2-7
CASSFHSFGEQYF
TGTGCCAGCAGTTTTCACTCGTTCGGGGAGCAGTACTTC
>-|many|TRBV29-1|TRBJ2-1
CSSTLQKRLNEQFF
TGCAGCAGCACCTTACAGAAGCGACTGAATGAGCAGTTCTTC
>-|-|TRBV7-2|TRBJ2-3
CASSPDRDQSRYTQYF
TGTGCCAGCAGCCCCGACCGGGACCAATCACGATATACGCAGTATTTT
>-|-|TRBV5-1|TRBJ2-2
CASSLEWVTGELFF
TGCGCCAGCAGCTTGGAGTGGGTCACCGGGGAGCTGTTTTTT
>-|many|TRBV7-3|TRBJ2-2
CASSLTAGVNTGELFF
TGTGCCAGCAGCTTAACGGCCGGGGTGAACACCGGGGAGCTGTTTTTT
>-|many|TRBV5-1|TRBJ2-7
CASSLVLSGPNYEQYF
TGCGCCAGCAGCTTGGTACTGTCGGGCCCAAACTACGAGCAGTACTTC
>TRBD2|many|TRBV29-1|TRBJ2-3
CSVKPLAGVQYF
TGCAGCGTTAAGCCACTAGCGGGGGTGCAGTATTTT
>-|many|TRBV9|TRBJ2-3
CASSVAPQSLGARDTQYF
TGTGCCAGCAGCGTAGCTCCCCAATCACTAGGTGCTCGGGATACGCAGTATTTT
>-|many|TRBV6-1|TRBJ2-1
CASTQGITIGVGEQFF
TGTGCCAGCACTCAGGGGATTACAATAGGGGTAGGCGAGCAGTTCTTC
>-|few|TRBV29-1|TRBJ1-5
CSAHLPWGDTNVWGNQPQHF
TGCAGCGCCCATTTACCTTGGGGGGACACAAACGTTTGGGGCAATCAGCCCCAGCATTTT
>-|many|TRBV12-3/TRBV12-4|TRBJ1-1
CASTVGGGRTEAFF
TGTGCCAGCACTGTGGGCGGGGGCCGGACTGAAGCTTTCTTT